The TCR beta chain under discussion was sequenced for a study of early T cells in non-severe SARS-CoV-2 infection. Study-level background: Sequencing was performed on bulk RNA from unsorted whole blood, leaving chains unpaired.

V shed 1 base and J shed 2 bases, with 9 bases lying between them. This CDR3 spans 14 amino acids. From germline, CDR1 is KGHSH and CDR2 LQKENI. Individual cDNA molecules were tagged with unique molecular identifiers, the study reported. TCRdb called the 5' RACE reads again in MiXCR, with one record for every CDR3 protein. The sample carries some 38,000 distinct CDR3 sequences, roughly 4% recorded once. This clonotype was recorded many times. The clonotype originates from an adult who was a healthcare worker with PCR-confirmed SARS-CoV-2 infection or an uninfected control (not recorded which). This sequence joins TRBV18 and TRBJ2-7; D is perhaps TRBD2 (5 bases). The sample consisted of whole blood. This chain's CDR3 is CASSPLDGTYEQYF. For the CDR3, the DNA is TGTGCCAGCTCACCACTTGACGGGACCTACGAGCAGTACTTC.